Listed below are T cell receptor beta chains from one sample, sequenced in a study of neurological immune-mediated disorders. One entry per CDR3 protein, called by TCRdb with MiXCR from the 5' RACE reads. The sample includes about 81,000 distinct CDR3 sequences, 3.5% to 5.5% of them seen just once. Sequencing was carried out using PBMCs. Every receptor here comes from a woman aged 55 to 70 with multiple sclerosis. CDR3s include the opening cysteine and the closing phenylalanine or tryptophan. A D gene is named only where the DNA matches it firmly. Size values are once, few and many counts, or a class for expanded clones, and some rows have none.

16,many,TRBJ1-2,TRBV5-1,NA,CASSPGGGKANYGYTF,TGCGCCAGCAGCCCGGGTGGAGGGAAAGCTAACTATGGCTACACCTTC
13,many,TRBJ1-5,TRBV12-3/TRBV12-4,NA,CASMGYSNQPQHF,TGTGCCAGCATGGGGTATAGCAATCAGCCCCAGCATTTT
15,many,TRBJ1-3,TRBV5-1,NA,CASSGSGQMGNTIYF,TGCGCCAGCAGCGGATCCGGACAAATGGGAAACACCATATATTTT
13,many,TRBJ2-1,TRBV29-1,NA,CSVGQPHGNEQFF,TGCAGCGTCGGACAGCCACACGGCAATGAGCAGTTCTTC
17,many,TRBJ1-3,TRBV5-1,NA,CASSLSTRPSSGNTIYF,TGCGCCAGCAGCTTGTCCACTCGGCCGTCGTCTGGAAACACCATATATTTT
13,many,TRBJ2-3,TRBV5-1,NA,CASSYLPTDTQYF,TGCGCCAGCAGCTACTTACCCACAGATACGCAGTATTTT
14,many,TRBJ1-6,TRBV10-2,NA,CASTLPGDNSPLHF,TGCGCCAGCACCCTCCCGGGGGATAATTCACCCCTCCACTTT
16,many,TRBJ2-5,TRBV5-4,NA,CASSNSPQGGIETQYF,TGTGCCAGCAGCAACTCTCCCCAGGGGGGCATAGAGACCCAGTACTTC
13,many,TRBJ2-7,TRBV29-1,NA,CSVVWVSSYEQYF,TGCAGCGTTGTGTGGGTTAGCTCCTACGAGCAGTACTTC
15,many,TRBJ2-1,TRBV7-2,NA,CASSSRDPTAGEQFF,TGTGCCAGCAGCTCCCGGGATCCCACGGCCGGGGAGCAGTTCTTC
16,many,TRBJ2-3,TRBV7-9,TRBD2,CASSRSGGRFTDTQYF,TGTGCCAGCAGTAGAAGCGGGGGGCGGTTCACAGATACGCAGTATTTT
14,many,TRBJ1-1,TRBV20-1,NA,CSATRELMNTEAFF,TGCAGTGCGACCCGCGAGCTCATGAACACTGAAGCTTTCTTT
13,many,TRBJ2-7,TRBV6-5,NA,CASSYMDGAEQYF,TGTGCCAGCAGTTACATGGATGGAGCCGAGCAGTACTTC
16,many,TRBJ2-3,TRBV5-8,TRBD2,CASSLYSGPRTDTQYF,TGTGCCAGCAGCCTGTATAGCGGGCCCCGCACAGATACGCAGTATTTT
14,many,TRBJ1-3,TRBV3-1,NA,CASGVSSSGNTIYF,TGTGCCAGCGGAGTTAGCAGCTCTGGAAACACCATATATTTT
15,many,TRBJ1-1,TRBV7-2,NA,CASSSYGVRYTEAFF,TGTGCCAGCAGCTCCTATGGCGTACGTTACACTGAAGCTTTCTTT
16,many,TRBJ2-2,TRBV11-3,NA,CASSQGLLRGTGELFF,TGTGCCAGCAGCCAGGGACTCCTTAGGGGGACCGGGGAGCTGTTTTTT
18,many,TRBJ1-6,TRBV9,TRBD1,CASSETGTGAQGNSPLHF,TGTGCCAGCAGCGAGACCGGGACAGGGGCTCAGGGGAATTCACCCCTCCACTTT
16,many,TRBJ2-5,TRBV5-1,NA,CASSFNMARSRETQYF,TGCGCCAGCAGCTTTAACATGGCCCGAAGTCGAGAGACCCAGTACTTC
16,NA,TRBJ1-6,TRBV6-5,NA,CASSSAPRRINSPLHF,TGTGCCAGCAGCTCCGCTCCTCGACGGATTAATTCACCCCTCCACTTT